These T cell receptor beta chains were read from a single sample in a study of T-cell reconstitution after alpha-beta-depleted transplantation in children. TCRdb redid the calling of the PCR reads with MiXCR, one entry per CDR3 protein. The sample lists a few hundred thousand distinct CDR3 sequences, roughly 27% occurring once. The material was PBMCs, obtained before TCRalphabeta/CD19-depleted stem cell transplant. These receptors were taken from a boy under two years old with Wiskott-Aldrich syndrome, due to receive a stem cell transplant. CDR3s include the opening cysteine and the closing phenylalanine or tryptophan. A D gene is named only where the DNA matches it firmly. Size values are once, few and many counts, or a class for expanded clones, and some rows have none.

abundance,d_gene,j_gene,v_gene,CDR3nt,CDR3aa
few,TRBD2,TRBJ2-1,TRBV24-1,TGTGCCACCAGTGATTTCGGCGGGAGGGACAATGAGCAGTTCTTC,CATSDFGGRDNEQFF
-,-,TRBJ2-5,TRBV25-1,TGTGCCAGCAGTGAAACGCAAATAAAAGAGACCCAGTACTTC,CASSETQIKETQYF
-,-,TRBJ2-2,TRBV6-1,TGTGCCAGCAGTGCCTTAGTGGGTTGGGAGTCCACCGGGGAGCTGTTTTTT,CASSALVGWESTGELFF
-,TRBD1,TRBJ2-3,TRBV13,TGTGCCAGCAGCTCCCGGGACAGTGAAACAGATACGCAGTATTTT,CASSSRDSETDTQYF
few,TRBD2,TRBJ2-1,TRBV4-2,TGTGCCAGCAGCCAAGAGACCGGGACTAGCGGATACAATGAGCAGTTCTTC,CASSQETGTSGYNEQFF
-,-,TRBJ1-1,TRBV20-1,TGCAGTGCTAGACCGTCCACAGCAGGCCCTGAAGCTTTCTTT,CSARPSTAGPEAFF
-,TRBD2,TRBJ2-1,TRBV28,TGTGCCAGCATAACCTCCATAGTAGCGGGAGGAGATGAGCAGTTCTTC,CASITSIVAGGDEQFF
few,TRBD2,TRBJ2-1,TRBV9,TGTGCCAGCAGCCCCCAGCTAGCGGGAAAGAACAATGAGCAGTTCTTC,CASSPQLAGKNNEQFF
-,TRBD1,TRBJ2-2,TRBV5-1,TGCGCCAGCAGCGTAGGACAGGGGGCCGGGGAGCTGTTTTTT,CASSVGQGAGELFF
-,-,TRBJ2-3,TRBV12-3/TRBV12-4,TGTGCCAGCAGTTTCGTGTTTGGACTAGGGGGACGGAATACGCAGTATTTT,CASSFVFGLGGRNTQYF
-,-,TRBJ2-2,TRBV5-1,TGCGCCAGCAGCTTCGCCGTCAGTACGCTAGGCACCGGGGAGCTGTTTTTT,CASSFAVSTLGTGELFF
-,-,TRBJ2-2,TRBV15,TGTGCCACCAGCAGGAGACGGGGGAACACCGGGGAGCTGTTTTTT,CATSRRRGNTGELFF
-,-,TRBJ1-6,TRBV6-5,TGTGCCAGCAGTTCGGAGGGGTATGGTGATTCACCCCTCCACTTT,CASSSEGYGDSPLHF
-,-,TRBJ2-7,TRBV20-1,TGCAGTGCTAGATGGGACCCCGAGTCCGAGCAGTACTTC,CSARWDPESEQYF
few,-,TRBJ1-1,TRBV18,TGTGCCAGCTCACTCGGGGAGGGCAAGAACACTGAAGCTTTCTTT,CASSLGEGKNTEAFF
-,TRBD1,TRBJ2-7,TRBV12-3/TRBV12-4,TGTGCCAGCAGTCCTTTAGGGACAGGGAACGAGCAGTACTTC,CASSPLGTGNEQYF
few,TRBD1,TRBJ2-1,TRBV27,TGTGCCAGCAGGGGGGGGGACAGGGGCTACAATGAGCAGTTCTTC,CASRGGDRGYNEQFF
few,TRBD2,TRBJ2-5,TRBV7-2,TGTGCCAGCAGCTACAGCGGGACTGGTGGTGAGACCCAGTACTTC,CASSYSGTGGETQYF
few,-,TRBJ2-5,TRBV24-1,TGTGCCACCAGTGATCCCCAAAGGTCAGGACAAGAGACCCAGTACTTC,CATSDPQRSGQETQYF
-,-,TRBJ2-5,TRBV5-1,TGCGCCAGCAGCTTGGGTGCGAGGGCGGAAGAGACCCAGTACTTC,CASSLGARAEETQYF
-,-,TRBJ2-7,TRBV5-6,TGTGCCAGCAGCAAGACCCTCGGGGCATCCTACGAGCAGTACTTC,CASSKTLGASYEQYF
few,-,TRBJ2-1,TRBV12-3/TRBV12-4,TGTGCCAGCAGTCTCCCCGGGGCCAGAAATGAGCAGTTCTTC,CASSLPGARNEQFF
-,TRBD2,TRBJ2-7,TRBV20-1,TGCAGTACCGGGGCTAGCGGGAGGTACGAGCAGTACTTC,CSTGASGRYEQYF
few,TRBD2,TRBJ2-7,TRBV20-1,TGCAGTGCTAGAGCCGTGACTAGCGGCTCCTACGAGCAGTACTTC,CSARAVTSGSYEQYF
few,-,TRBJ2-4,TRBV25-1,TGTGCCAGCGGGAGTGGGGGAAGCATTCAGTACTTC,CASGSGGSIQYF
few,-,TRBJ2-7,TRBV25-1,TGTGCCAGCAGTGAAAGGAAAGCGTTGGGGGGCGAGCAGTACTTC,CASSERKALGGEQYF
-,TRBD2,TRBJ2-1,TRBV28,TGTGCCAGCACCACTAGCGGGAGGGGAGAGCAGTTCTTC,CASTTSGRGEQFF
-,TRBD2,TRBJ2-7,TRBV29-1,TGCAGCGCAATAGCGGGAGTAAGCTACGAGCAGTACTTC,CSAIAGVSYEQYF
-,-,TRBJ2-7,TRBV5-1,TGCGCCAGCAGCTTTTCCGGGTGGGACTCCTACGAGCAGTACTTC,CASSFSGWDSYEQYF
few,TRBD1,TRBJ2-7,TRBV12-3/TRBV12-4,TGTGCCAGCAGTGTAAACCGGGACAGGGGAATAAGCTACGAGCAGTACTTC,CASSVNRDRGISYEQYF
few,-,TRBJ1-1,TRBV5-8,TGTGCCAGCAGTGGGGGGCAGGGATGGACTGAAGCTTTCTTT,CASSGGQGWTEAFF
few,-,TRBJ2-1,TRBV24-1,TGTGCCACCAGTGAAACGGCCAATGAGCAGTTCTTC,CATSETANEQFF
-,TRBD2,TRBJ2-5,TRBV12-3/TRBV12-4,TGTGCCAGCAGTTTAGCGGAAGTTGCACTAGCGGGATTCGTAAGGCGGGAGACCCAGTACTTC,CASSLAEVALAGFVRRETQYF
few,TRBD2,TRBJ2-3,TRBV5-6,TGTGCCAGCAGCTCCCCACTAGCGGGAGTACCAGATACGCAGTATTTT,CASSSPLAGVPDTQYF
-,-,TRBJ1-1,TRBV2,TGTGCCAGCAGTGAAATAGGGCCGGGGACTGAAGCTTTCTTT,CASSEIGPGTEAFF
once,TRBD1,TRBJ2-7,TRBV27,TGTGCCAGCAGTTTATCAATCGTATCACGAGGACGGGACAGCTACTTC,CASSLSIVSRGRDSYF
-,TRBD2,TRBJ2-7,TRBV11-2,TGTGCCAGCAGCCCCTCAGCGGGGATTTCCTACGAGCAGTACTTC,CASSPSAGISYEQYF
-,-,TRBJ2-3,TRBV7-6,TGTGCCAGCAGCTTCAGCTCCGGGGGTTCCGGGAGCATATTGCTGGCAGATACGCAGTATTTT,CASSFSSGGSGSILLADTQYF
few,-,TRBJ2-5,TRBV20-1,TGCAGTGAGTTGCGGAGGGAAGAGACCCAGTACTTC,CSELRREETQYF
few,TRBD1,TRBJ2-5,TRBV20-1,TGCAGTGCTAGGGCCCTAAGACAGGGGGCGAAGAGGGTCTGGGAGACCCAGTACTTC,CSARALRQGAKRVWETQYF
few,TRBD2,TRBJ2-1,TRBV29-1,TGCAGCGCTCAGGGACTAGCGGGAGGGCCTGGTCGCCATGAGCAGTTCTTC,CSAQGLAGGPGRHEQFF
-,-,TRBJ1-6,TRBV10-3,TGTGCCATCAGACAGAATAATTCACCCCTCCACTTT,CAIRQNNSPLHF
-,-,TRBJ1-1,TRBV12-3/TRBV12-4,TGTGCCAGCATTCTCCTAGGGAACACTGAAGCTTTCTTT,CASILLGNTEAFF
-,TRBD2,TRBJ2-5,TRBV28,TGTGCCAGCAGTTTCCTAGCGGGAGGTGGGGGGACCCAGTACTTC,CASSFLAGGGGTQYF
few,-,TRBJ1-5,TRBV18,TGTGCCAGCTCACCATCGAGAGGGGCGGGTCAGCCCCAGCATTTT,CASSPSRGAGQPQHF
-,TRBD2,TRBJ2-1,TRBV5-1,TGCGCCAGCAGCTTTACTAGCGGGAGTAACCTTGAGCAGTTCTTC,CASSFTSGSNLEQFF
-,-,TRBJ2-4,TRBV12-3/TRBV12-4,TGTGCCAGCAAGGGGCTAGCCAAAAACATTCAGTACTTC,CASKGLAKNIQYF
many,-,TRBJ2-2,TRBV4-1,TGCGCCAGCAGCGACTTAAACACCGGGGAGCTGTTTTTT,CASSDLNTGELFF
-,TRBD2,TRBJ2-7,TRBV5-5,TGTGCCAGCAAATCCGGGACTAGCTCCGTCGAGCAGTACTTC,CASKSGTSSVEQYF
few,TRBD2,TRBJ2-3,TRBV12-3/TRBV12-4,TGTGCCAGCGGTACTAGCGTCTACACGCAGTATTTT,CASGTSVYTQYF
-,-,TRBJ2-3,TRBV5-1,TGCGCCAGCAGCTCGGCCAGCGGACTTCTCACAGATACGCAGTATTTT,CASSSASGLLTDTQYF
-,TRBD1,TRBJ2-1,TRBV2,TGTGCCAGCTTAACAGGGGAGAGACCGAACAATGAGCAGTTCTTC,CASLTGERPNNEQFF
once,-,TRBJ2-7,TRBV12-3/TRBV12-4,TGTGCCAGCAGCCCACCTTCGAAGTCTCCCTACGAGCAGTACTTC,CASSPPSKSPYEQYF
-,TRBD1,TRBJ2-7,TRBV7-9,TGTGCCAGCAGCTTAGGCGGACAGGGGGTGGACCCCTACGAGCAGTACTTC,CASSLGGQGVDPYEQYF
few,-,TRBJ1-2,TRBV5-1,TGCGCCAGCAGCCCAATTGAGGCCCCCCACTGGGGGCGAAACTATGGCTACACCTTC,CASSPIEAPHWGRNYGYTF
few,TRBD1,TRBJ2-2,TRBV5-1,TGCGCCAGCAGCTTCTTACCAGGGGGCCCCGGGGAGCTGTTTTTT,CASSFLPGGPGELFF
few,TRBD2,TRBJ2-1,TRBV11-3,TGTGCCAGCAGCTTAGGTGGAGAGCGGGAGAGCAATGAGCAGTTCTTC,CASSLGGERESNEQFF
-,-,TRBJ2-7,TRBV5-1,TGCGCCAGCAGCCGTAACCCGGACCGAACCTACGAGCAGTACTTC,CASSRNPDRTYEQYF